This TCR beta chain was recorded in a study of T cell responses to AZD1222 COVID-19 vaccine. After removal of 6 bases from V and 0 bases from J, the junction contained 4 bases not matched to a gene. The CDR3 runs to 15 residues. Germline-derived CDR1 and CDR2 are MDHEN and SYDVKM. The method was immunoSEQ multiplex PCR; TCRdb's version includes in-frame clones alone and lacks a portion of them. Of 120,000 to 150,000 clones in the sample, around 91% were seen once. This clone has only one observation. Its specificity is not known. Points from the study as a whole: Spike was spanned by vaccine-associated CD4 TCRs, with dominance at 160-218 and 743-854.

Sequences were derived from peripheral blood, sampled on day 0 of AZD1222 vaccination. The chain links TRBV28 to TRBJ2-3, with 9 nucleotides matching TRBD2. The TCR was taken from an adult in good health. As DNA, the CDR3 is TGTGCCAGCAGAGGCGGGGGGGTTAGCACAGATACGCAGTATTTT. Its translation is CASRGGGVSTDTQYF.